This T cell receptor beta chain was obtained from a study of T-cell reconstitution after alpha-beta-depleted transplantation in children. During its preparation, the TCRbeta library received unique molecular identifiers. TCRdb re-called the PCR reads through MiXCR, storing one row per CDR3 protein. This table has over 550,000 distinct CDR3 sequences, about 10% appearing once. There are 13 residues in the CDR3. Trimming left V 8 bases short and J 7 bases short, with 17 bases between. CDR1 MNHEY and CDR2 SVGEGT come from the germline V gene. This clonotype was counted ten times or more. The clonotype originates from a human donor who donated a stem cell graft to a child with acute myeloid leukemia. The chain couples TRBV6-2 or TRBV6-3 to TRBJ1-2; D is unresolved. The source material was PBMCs from the stem cell graft donor, sampled from the stem cell graft. CDR3 DNA sequence: TGTGCCAGCGGTGACCCTCTCGTCGGTGGCTACACCTTC. Translating gives CASGDPLVGGYTF.